Below, 18 T cell receptor beta chains from the same sample are listed, as sequenced in a study of regulatory T cells in long-lasting Graves disease. The time point is: newly diagnosed GD, antithyroid drugs for less than 3 months. The authors made the TCR library using RNA they extracted from PBMCs. CDR3 regions were amplified by Arm-PCR using iRepertoire HTBI primers to build TCR beta libraries. TCRdb reprocessed the multiplex PCR reads via MiXCR and lists one record per CDR3 protein. The table includes about 560,000 distinct CDR3 sequences, around 15% detected once. This sample also belongs to another study, concerning T cells in Graves' hyperthyroidism and ophthalmopathy.

The material sequenced was peripheral blood mononuclear cells (PBMCs), taken at new diagnosis, from a patient treated with antithyroid drugs. The receptor set was obtained from a man aged 18 to 35 with Graves disease.

A single count supports this clonotype. Given a much more abundant clone one base away, this may be a read error. A read error is likely, as this CDR3 ends without the conserved phenylalanine or tryptophan. The V and J genes are TRBV27 and TRBJ2-1; D is undetermined. The V gene's germline CDR1 is MNHEY and CDR2 SMNVEV (reference sequence). This CDR3 region has 14 residues. The V gene lost 3 bases and the J gene lost 1 base, with 7 bases spanning the gap. This CDR3 reads CASSLVGSYNEQFI. The CDR3 DNA sequence: TGTGCCAGCAGTTTGGTTGGTTCCTACAATGAGCAGTTCATC.

The V and J genes are TRBV27 and TRBJ2-3; tentatively, D is TRBD1 or TRBD2 (5 bases each). This CDR3 has 16 residues. V lost 8 bases and J lost 4, with 22 bases in between. CDR1 MNHEY and CDR2 SMNVEV come from the germline V gene (reference sequence). In DNA, the CDR3 is TGTGCCAGCGGAAAGACCGGGACCCTCGACGCAGATACGCAGTATTTT. It codes for CASGKTGTLDADTQYF.

This clonotype was recorded at least ten times. The V call is TRBV3-1, the J call TRBJ2-7, with D maybe TRBD1 (6 bases). V was shortened by 1 base and J by 2 bases, with 15 bases between the two germline ends. The CDR3 is made up of 16 amino acids. CDR1 and CDR2 from the germline V gene are LGHDT and YNNKEL (reference sequence). The CDR3 here is CASSQAARGKTYEQYF. Here the CDR3 DNA reads TGTGCCAGCAGCCAAGCGGCCAGGGGAAAAACCTACGAGCAGTACTTC.

At least ten counts were recorded for this clonotype. The chain has TRBV7-9 and TRBJ2-1; tentatively, D is TRBD2 (6 bases). V lost 3 bases and J 6 bases, leaving 12 bases between the germline ends. Germline values: CDR1 SEHNR, CDR2 FQNEAQ (reference sequence). The CDR3 is 14 amino acids. The CDR3: CASSFRLGANEQFF. The CDR3, as DNA: TGTGCCAGCAGCTTCCGACTAGGGGCCAATGAGCAGTTCTTC. Based on the CDR3 plus reference TRBV7-9 and TRBJ2-1, the full variable domain is DTGVSQNPRHKITKRGQNVTFRCDPISEHNRLYWYRQTLGQGPEFLTYFQNEAQLEKSRLLSDRFSAERPKGSFSTLEIQRTEQGDSAMYLCASSFRLGANEQFFGPGTRLTVL.

The sample holds a few counts of this clonotype. The genes are TRBV13 and TRBJ1-3, with TRBD1 identical over 9 bases. Germline assignment: CDR1 PRHDT and CDR2 FYEKMQ (reference sequence). V dropped 6 bases and J dropped 5; count of bases not matched to a gene: 20. The CDR3 runs to 19 residues. CDR3 loop: CASSFLRDRETGDRNTIYF. In nucleotides, the CDR3 is TGTGCCAGCAGTTTCCTCCGGGACAGGGAAACGGGTGATCGAAACACCATATATTTT.

On this clonotype: Relative to the germline gene, one junction end is altered; a read error may explain this. The rearrangement joins TRBV13 to TRBJ1-2, with a tentative D call TRBD1 (6 bases). Looked up from germline, CDR1 is PRHDT and CDR2 is FYEKMQ (reference sequence). This CDR3 spans 14 amino acids. The CDR3 is CASSQRGTVYGYTF. DNA of the CDR3: TGTGCCAGCAGCCAGAGGGGGACTGTCTATGGCTACACTTTC.

This clonotype was picked up many times. J is TRBJ2-1 and V is TRBV5-1, with D perhaps matching TRBD2 (5 bases). Per germline, CDR1 SGHRS and CDR2 YFSETQ. This CDR3 spans 14 amino acids. V was clipped by 0 bases and J by 9 bases, with 13 bases between them. The CDR3 spells CASSLAAGPGEQFF. As DNA, the CDR3 is TGCGCCAGCAGCTTGGCCGCGGGTCCCGGTGAGCAGTTCTTC.

This clonotype was picked up many times. The rearrangement links TRBV3-1 to TRBJ2-2; TRBD2 matches at 7 bases. The germline CDR1 and CDR2 sequences are LGHDT and YNNKEL (reference sequence). This CDR3 comprises 17 residues. Unmatched junction bases numbered 14, after V lost 4 bases and J lost 6 bases. The CDR3 nucleotides read TGTGCCAGCAGCCTTCAGGGCTTGGCGGGAGAGGCCGGGGAGCTGTTTTTT. This translates into CASSLQGLAGEAGELFF. The full variable domain, in which reference TRBV3-1 and TRBJ2-2 provide the parts outside the CDR3, is DTAVSQTPKYLVTQMGNDKSIKCEQNLGHDTMYWYKQDSKKFLKIMFSYNNKELIINETVPNRFSPKSPDKAHLNLHINSLELGDSAVYFCASSLQGLAGEAGELFFGEGSRLTVL.

The CDR3 nucleotides read TGTGCCAGCTCACCAAGTTGGGGGGCCCAAGAGACCCAGTACTTC. Its protein product is CASSPSWGAQETQYF. The chain links TRBV18 to TRBJ2-5, with D perhaps matching TRBD1 or TRBD2 (6 bases each). The CDR3 loop spans 15 amino acids. The germline CDR1 and CDR2 sequences are KGHSH and LQKENI. The V end was cut by 2 bases, the J end by 1 base, with 11 bases between.

This clonotype was observed at least ten times. The CDR3 protein is CASSQRDYEQYF. CDR3 DNA sequence: TGTGCCAGCAGCCAGCGCGACTACGAGCAGTACTTC. The rearrangement joins TRBV3-1 to TRBJ2-7; D call uncertain. The germline CDR1 and CDR2 sequences are LGHDT and YNNKEL (reference sequence). The CDR3 has 12 amino acids. Trimming pared 3 bases from V and 3 bases from J, leaving 6 bases between.

This clonotype was seen only a few times. The junction differs from germline at one of its ends, possibly a read error. The rearrangement joins TRBV7-2 to TRBJ1-6; 7 nucleotides agree with TRBD1. Looked up from germline, CDR1 is SGHTA and CDR2 is FQGNSA. This CDR3 comprises 16 residues. For the CDR3, the DNA is TGCGCCAGCAGCCCCTACCCGACAGGGAATAATTCACCCCTCCACTTT. Protein product: CASSPYPTGNNSPLHF.

This chain joins TRBV28 and TRBJ1-5, with 10 bases lining up with TRBD1. Germline trimming cut 6 bases from V and 2 bases from J; bases unmatched to any gene: 7. Germline loops: CDR1 MDHEN, CDR2 SYDVKM. The CDR3 covers 16 residues. CDR3 region: CASSPDRGIGNQPQHF. CDR3 nucleotides: TGTGCCAGCAGCCCGGACAGGGGGATTGGCAATCAGCCCCAGCATTTT.

The CDR3 region has the DNA TGTGCCAGCAGTTTATCGTCGCGGAGCCATACCTACGAGCAGTACTTC. Amino acids: CASSLSSRSHTYEQYF. The chain couples TRBV2 to TRBJ2-7, with D hard to call. Germline V CDR1 and CDR2: SNHLY, FYNNEI. This CDR3 spans 16 amino acids. V lost 5 bases, J lost 2 bases, and 19 bases lay in between.

This clonotype was seen just once. This may be a read error, as it is one base from a much larger clone. The CDR3 reads CSARDDIGYSREGATGELFF. In DNA, the CDR3 is TGCAGTGCTAGAGATGATATAGGGTATAGCCGAGAAGGGGCCACCGGGGAGCTGTTTTTT. The chain combines TRBV20-1 with TRBJ2-2; D perhaps matches TRBD1 (5 bases). CDR1 is DFQATT and CDR2 is SNEGSKA in the germline V gene (reference sequence). The CDR3 length is 20 residues. With 0 bases removed from V and 4 bases from J, the gap between germline ends came to 27 bases.

This clonotype has only a few counts. V usage is TRBV29-1 and J usage is TRBJ1-2; TRBD1 agrees at 8 bases. The CDR3 is 15 residues long. The V gene end was trimmed by 1 base and the J gene end by 7 bases; junction bases not matched to a gene: 11. CDR1 and CDR2 from the germline V gene are SQVTM and ANQGSEA. CDR3 in DNA: TGCAGCGTTGAAGGGACAGGGAGTGGTTTGCGTGGCTACACCTTC. It translates to CSVEGTGSGLRGYTF. Full variable domain (rest looked up from reference TRBV29-1 and TRBJ1-2): SAVISQKPSRDICQRGTSLTIQCQVDSQVTMMFWYRQQPGQSLTLIATANQGSEATYESGFVIDKFPISRPNLTFSTLTVSNMSPEDSSIYLCSVEGTGSGLRGYTFGSGTRLTVV.

The chain combines TRBV4-1 with TRBJ1-2, with D possibly TRBD1 on 6 matching bases. The CDR3 totals 14 residues. V was clipped by 4 bases and J by 8 bases, with 17 bases between them. The germline gives CDR1 MGHRA, CDR2 YSYEKL. The CDR3 sequence: CASSPLVGQRGYTF. The CDR3 nucleotides read TGCGCCAGCAGCCCCCTGGTCGGACAGAGGGGCTACACCTTC.

In the case of this clonotype: A read error may explain this, as a much larger clone is one base away. V and J are TRBV6-2 or TRBV6-3 and TRBJ1-1; perhaps TRBD1 as D (6 bases). Germline CDR1 MNHEY, CDR2 SVGEGT. There are 15 residues in the CDR3. CDR3: CTSSYSNREVTEAFF. DNA for the CDR3: TGTACCAGCAGTTACTCGAACAGGGAGGTTACCGAAGCTTTCTTT.

This clonotype was observed a handful of times. The gene calls are TRBV5-1 and TRBJ2-5; TRBD2 matches 15 bases. This CDR3 spans 15 amino acids. The V gene end was trimmed by 4 bases and the J gene end by 5 bases; junction bases not matched to a gene: 3. Germline values: CDR1 SGHRS, CDR2 YFSETQ. The CDR3 region is CASSRTSGREETQYF. CDR3 DNA sequence: TGCGCCAGCAGCCGGACTAGCGGGAGGGAGGAGACCCAGTACTTC.